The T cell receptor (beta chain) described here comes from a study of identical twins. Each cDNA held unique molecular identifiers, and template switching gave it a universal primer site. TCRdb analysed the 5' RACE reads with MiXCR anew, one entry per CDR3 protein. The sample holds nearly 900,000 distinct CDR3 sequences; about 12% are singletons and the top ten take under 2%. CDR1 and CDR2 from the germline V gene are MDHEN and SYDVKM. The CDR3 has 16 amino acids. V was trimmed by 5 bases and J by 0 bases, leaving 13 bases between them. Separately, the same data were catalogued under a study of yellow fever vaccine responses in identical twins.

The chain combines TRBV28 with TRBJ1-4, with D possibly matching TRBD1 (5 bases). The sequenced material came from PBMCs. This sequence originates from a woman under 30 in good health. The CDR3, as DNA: TGTGCCAGCAGTAACTGGGACGGGGCAACTAATGAAAAACTGTTTTTT. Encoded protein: CASSNWDGATNEKLFF.